This entry is about one T cell receptor beta chain. The CDR3 runs 15 residues. With 10 bases removed from V and 0 bases from J, the gap between germline ends came to 18 bases. CDR1 MDHEN and CDR2 SYDVKM come from the germline V gene. Stated time point: blood 4 weeks post-SBRT, at nephrectomy. The treatment was: 15 Gy SBRT to primary tumor, nephrectomy 4 weeks later. The tumor was a clear cell renal cell carcinoma. This sample was included in a study of radiation and T cells in renal cell carcinoma. The table came from immunoSEQ multiplex PCR; TCRdb's copy has only in-frame clones and leaves some out. The sample has approximately 85,000 clones, roughly 87% seen once.

The V and J genes are TRBV28 and TRBJ1-2, with D unclear. This material consisted of blood, taken from a patient whose treatment included radiotherapy and nephrectomy. The sequence derives from a woman aged 70-85 years with renal cell carcinoma. The CDR3 DNA is TGTGCCAACCGGAGGGCCACCTCTTCTAACTATGGCTACACCTTC. Translated: CANRRATSSNYGYTF.